The T cell receptor (beta chain) described here comes from a study of cytomegalovirus exposure and HLA in healthy donors. The CDR3 sequence is 12 residues long. Germline values: CDR1 SQVTM, CDR2 ANQGSEA. V was trimmed by 7 bases and J by 5 bases, leaving 14 bases between them. The assay was immunoSEQ multiplex PCR, and TCRdb's table has in-frame clones only and misses some. This table holds a few hundred thousand clones, about 88% found once. Study-level results: With high specificity and sensitivity, the classifier reportedly diagnosed cytomegalovirus status. Clusters of TCRs from the first cohort tended to co-occur in the 130 or so validation repertoires (as a later analysis found).

As to this clone: Its cognate antigen is unknown.

The TCR comes from a man aged 18 to 30 in good health and CMV-seropositive. This sequence joins TRBV29-1 and TRBJ1-2, with D perhaps matching TRBD1 (6 bases). The source material was PBMCs. In DNA form, the CDR3 reads TGCAGCGCTGGACAGACGACTTATGGCTACACCTTC. Amino acid sequence: CSAGQTTYGYTF.